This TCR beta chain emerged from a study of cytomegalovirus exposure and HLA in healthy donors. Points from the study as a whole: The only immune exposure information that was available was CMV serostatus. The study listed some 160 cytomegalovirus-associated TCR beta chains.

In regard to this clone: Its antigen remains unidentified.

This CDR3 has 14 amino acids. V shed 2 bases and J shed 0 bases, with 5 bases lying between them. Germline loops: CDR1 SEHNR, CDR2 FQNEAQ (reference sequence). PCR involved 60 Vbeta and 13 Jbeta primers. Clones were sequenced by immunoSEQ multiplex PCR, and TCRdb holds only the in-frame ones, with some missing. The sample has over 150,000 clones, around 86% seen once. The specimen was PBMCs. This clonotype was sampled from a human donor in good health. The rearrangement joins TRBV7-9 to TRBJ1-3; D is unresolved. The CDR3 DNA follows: TGTGCCAGCAGCTTATCTCTCTCTGGAAACACCATATATTTT. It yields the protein CASSLSLSGNTIYF. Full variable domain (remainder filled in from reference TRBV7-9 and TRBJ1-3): DTGVSQNPRHKITKRGQNVTFRCDPISEHNRLYWYRQTLGQGPEFLTYFQNEAQLEKSRLLSDRFSAERPKGSFSTLEIQRTEQGDSAMYLCASSLSLSGNTIYFGEGSWLTVV.